This T cell receptor (beta chain) was sequenced for a study of blood T cell repertoires in COVID-19. Study in general: COVID-19 samples, acute and convalescent, were from the United States, Italy and Spain.

There are 17 residues in the CDR3. The germline V gene encodes CDR1 LNHDA and CDR2 SQIVND (reference sequence). V trimming: 2 bases; J trimming: 2 bases; junction bases outside the gene matches: 5. In the original analysis: From reference gene primer amplification, estimates of nucleated cell counts were derived. Sequenced by immunoSEQ multiplex PCR; TCRdb stores in-frame clones only, minus some. Clone size and the V and J calls come from that table; the DNA yielded D and trimming. The table shows approximately 98,000 clones, with approximately 80% occurring only once. This TCR was sampled from an older woman with acute or convalescent COVID-19. The source material was peripheral blood. The rearrangement links TRBV19 to TRBJ2-2, with 10 bases aligning to TRBD2. In nucleotides, the CDR3 is TGTGCCAGTAGTATAATCCTAGCGGGAGCAAACACCGGGGAGCTGTTTTTT. Its protein product is CASSIILAGANTGELFF.